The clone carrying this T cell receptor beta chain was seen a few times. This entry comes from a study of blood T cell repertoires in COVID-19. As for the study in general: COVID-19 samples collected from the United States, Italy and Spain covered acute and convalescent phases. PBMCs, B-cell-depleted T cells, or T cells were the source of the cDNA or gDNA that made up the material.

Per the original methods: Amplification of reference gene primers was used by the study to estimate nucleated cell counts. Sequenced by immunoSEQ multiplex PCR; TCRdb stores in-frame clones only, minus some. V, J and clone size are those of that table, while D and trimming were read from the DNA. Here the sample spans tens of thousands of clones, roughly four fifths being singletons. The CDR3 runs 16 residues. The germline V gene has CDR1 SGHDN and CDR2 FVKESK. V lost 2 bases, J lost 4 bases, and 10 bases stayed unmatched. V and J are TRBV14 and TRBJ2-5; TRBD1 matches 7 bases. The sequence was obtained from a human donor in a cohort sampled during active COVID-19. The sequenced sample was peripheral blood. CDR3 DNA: TGTGCCAGCAGCCAACGGGCAGGGGGTTGGTCAGAGACCCAGTACTTC. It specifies CASSQRAGGWSETQYF.